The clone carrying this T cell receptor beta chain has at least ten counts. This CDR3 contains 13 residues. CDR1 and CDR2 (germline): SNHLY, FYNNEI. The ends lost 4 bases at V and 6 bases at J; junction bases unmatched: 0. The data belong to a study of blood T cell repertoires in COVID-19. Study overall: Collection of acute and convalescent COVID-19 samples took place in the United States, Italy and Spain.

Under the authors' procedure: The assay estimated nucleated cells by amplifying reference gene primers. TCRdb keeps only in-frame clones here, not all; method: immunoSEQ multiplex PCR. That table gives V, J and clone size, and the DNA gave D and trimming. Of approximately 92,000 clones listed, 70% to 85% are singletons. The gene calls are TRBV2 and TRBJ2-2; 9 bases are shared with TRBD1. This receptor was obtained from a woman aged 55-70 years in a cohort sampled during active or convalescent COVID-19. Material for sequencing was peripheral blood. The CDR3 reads CASSGQGAGELFF. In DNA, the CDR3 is TGTGCCAGCAGTGGACAGGGGGCCGGGGAGCTGTTTTTT.